Below, one T cell receptor beta chain is given with its context. Antigen specificity is unknown. Between the trimmed V and J ends, which lost 7 bases and 7 bases, there was a span of 14 bases. This CDR3 has 12 residues. Germline V gene sequence: CDR1 SNHLY, CDR2 FYNNEI. The sample originates from a study of shared clonotypes between healthy human individuals. Study information: CD4 naive and memory got three plates each, CD8 naive two, CD8 memory one. General study points: Naive subsets typically showed greater estimated richness than memory subsets. Generation of non-shared clonotypes was less probable than generation of clonotypes shared by all four donors.

In the original workflow: Junction-only sequences without quality scores were provided by ImmunoSEQ, so filtering was different. The method was immunoSEQ multiplex PCR; TCRdb's version includes in-frame clones alone and lacks a portion of them. D and trimming come from the DNA, and the V and J calls and clone size come from that table. The sample records some 1.4 million clones, roughly 97% being singletons. The sequenced sample was naive CD4+ T cells sorted from blood. This sample's subset: CD45RA+ positively selected. The receptor's source is a man younger than 40 in good health. V and J are TRBV2 and TRBJ2-7; maybe TRBD1 (5 bases). This CDR3 is CASNRTRVEQYF. CDR3 bases: TGTGCCAGCAACAGGACCCGAGTGGAGCAGTACTTC.